The present entry profiles one TCR beta chain with its context. The antigen is undetermined. The sample originates from a study of T-cell memory formation after mild COVID-19. The overall study: The two donors had largely donor-specific TCR clusters. The study's findings and limits: There was a balanced CD4/CD8 profile in clones contracting day 15 to 85, and later expanders leaned CD4+. Among contracting clones, CD4+ were mainly CM/EM and CD8+ enriched in EMRA.

Libraries for TCRalpha and TCRbeta carried sample barcodes and unique molecular identifiers via 5'RACE. A single record per CDR3 protein comes from TCRdb applying MiXCR to the 5' RACE reads. Seen here are hundreds of thousands of distinct CDR3 sequences, 15% to 20% observed once, and the top ten hold around 21%. With V trimmed by 8 bases and J by 3 bases, 4 bases remained unmatched. Germline V gene data show CDR1 as MNHEY and CDR2 as SVGEGT. The length of the CDR3 is 12 residues. The chain recombines TRBV6-2 or TRBV6-3 with TRBJ2-7, with 7 bases identical to TRBD1. Input material: PBMCs or a T cell subset sorted from them (not recorded which). This clonotype was sampled from a man aged 18 to 29 who had mild COVID-19 (a few samples of this study predate the infection). Cell type and time point are not known. The CDR3 loop is CASDPGGYEQYF. The CDR3 DNA sequence: TGTGCCAGCGATCCAGGGGGCTACGAGCAGTACTTC.